These T cell receptor beta chains were read from a single sample in a study of T cells in Graves' hyperthyroidism and ophthalmopathy. Each CDR3 protein is one row after TCRdb ran MiXCR on the multiplex PCR reads. The repertoire has more than 500,000 distinct CDR3 sequences, 12% to 15% of them found once; the top ten carry 14%. The sequencing sample was made of blood. The receptors originated from a woman in her thirties or forties with Graves' hyperthyroidism. The CDR3 runs from the conserved cysteine through the conserved F or W. Each record gives: V gene, clone size, CDR3 length, D gene, J gene, CDR3 DNA, CDR3 protein. A D gene is named only where the DNA matches it firmly. Clone size, where shown, is once, few, many, or a class for clones that have expanded.

V: TRBV11-3
size: few
length: 16
D: TRBD1
J: TRBJ2-7
DNA: TGTGCCAGCAGCTCCCGGACAGGGTTTAAAGCCTACGAGCAGTACTTC
CDR3: CASSSRTGFKAYEQYF

V: TRBV29-1
size: NA
length: 14
D: TRBD2
J: TRBJ2-7
DNA: TGCAGCGTTGCCGGGACTAGCGGCACCTACGAGCAGTACTTC
CDR3: CSVAGTSGTYEQYF

V: TRBV6-1
size: few
length: 13
D: TRBD2
J: TRBJ2-5
DNA: TGTGCCAGCAGCACCCCGGGAGGGCAAACCCAGTACTTC
CDR3: CASSTPGGQTQYF

V: TRBV5-1
size: many
length: 15
D: TRBD2
J: TRBJ2-1
DNA: TGCGCCAGCAGCTTGGGACTAGCGGGGTTCAATGAGCAGTTCTTC
CDR3: CASSLGLAGFNEQFF

V: TRBV20-1
size: NA
length: 11
D: NA
J: TRBJ1-6
DNA: TGCAGTGCTTACGGCAATTCACCCCTCCACTTT
CDR3: CSAYGNSPLHF

V: TRBV7-9
size: NA
length: 14
D: NA
J: TRBJ2-7
DNA: TGTGCCAGCAGCTTATTGTACTCCCCCTACGAGCAGTACTTC
CDR3: CASSLLYSPYEQYF

V: TRBV28
size: NA
length: 16
D: TRBD1
J: TRBJ1-5
DNA: TGTGCCAGCAACACTGGGACAGGGATTAGCAATCAGCCCCAGCATTTT
CDR3: CASNTGTGISNQPQHF

V: TRBV28
size: many
length: 15
D: TRBD1
J: TRBJ2-1
DNA: TGTGCCAGCAGTTTTTCAGGGGGCATCTACAATGAGCAGTTCTTC
CDR3: CASSFSGGIYNEQFF

V: TRBV5-1
size: many
length: 17
D: NA
J: TRBJ2-3
DNA: TGCGCCAGCAGCTTGGCCCTTAGCAGCACTAGCACAGATACGCAGTATTTT
CDR3: CASSLALSSTSTDTQYF

V: TRBV7-8
size: NA
length: 15
D: NA
J: TRBJ2-7
DNA: TGTGCCAGCAGCCCCAAGGGGACCGGGGCCTACGAGCAGTACTTC
CDR3: CASSPKGTGAYEQYF

V: TRBV27
size: NA
length: 13
D: TRBD2
J: TRBJ2-7
DNA: TGTGCCACCGCTACCGGGAGGATGTACGAGCAGTACTTC
CDR3: CATATGRMYEQYF

V: TRBV29-1
size: many
length: 19
D: TRBD2
J: TRBJ2-7
DNA: TGCAGCGTTGAAGATTTGACGGGAGAGTCCCCCGGGGGGACCTACGAGCAGTACTTC
CDR3: CSVEDLTGESPGGTYEQYF

V: TRBV19
size: many
length: 13
D: TRBD1
J: TRBJ2-7
DNA: TGTGCCACCCCGCAGGGGGTACTCACCGAGCAGTACTTC
CDR3: CATPQGVLTEQYF

V: TRBV20-1
size: many
length: 15
D: TRBD1
J: TRBJ2-1
DNA: TGCAGTGCGAACGCCGGGACAGGGGTTGGAAATGAGCAGTTCTTC
CDR3: CSANAGTGVGNEQFF

V: TRBV11-2
size: few
length: 16
D: TRBD2
J: TRBJ2-7
DNA: TGTGCCAGCAGCTTAGATCTGGCTAGCGGGAGACTCGAGCAGTACTTC
CDR3: CASSLDLASGRLEQYF

V: TRBV5-6
size: NA
length: 13
D: NA
J: TRBJ2-5
DNA: TGTACCAGTAGCTTGTTAGGAGTAAAGACCCAGTACTTC
CDR3: CTSSLLGVKTQYF

V: TRBV4-1
size: few
length: 16
D: TRBD2
J: TRBJ2-1
DNA: TGCGCCAGCAGCCAAGTGGAGCGGGAGGAATCCAATGAGCAGTTCTTC
CDR3: CASSQVEREESNEQFF

V: TRBV4-1
size: NA
length: 18
D: NA
J: TRBJ1-4
DNA: TGCGCCAGCAGGACTGACCACAGCGTAATAGCAACTAATGAAAAACTGTTTTTT
CDR3: CASRTDHSVIATNEKLFF

V: TRBV20-1
size: many
length: 16
D: NA
J: TRBJ2-1
DNA: TGCAGTGCTAGAGTGGCGCGGGAAAGCTCCTACAATGAGCAGTTCTTC
CDR3: CSARVARESSYNEQFF

V: TRBV28
size: many
length: 14
D: NA
J: TRBJ1-3
DNA: TGTGCCAGCAGTCCCAGGGGATTGGGAAACACCATATATTTT
CDR3: CASSPRGLGNTIYF

V: TRBV15
size: many
length: 16
D: NA
J: TRBJ1-6
DNA: TGTGCCACCAGCAGAGTTGAGGCAGGGAAAAATTCACCCCTCCACTTT
CDR3: CATSRVEAGKNSPLHF

V: TRBV20-1
size: many
length: 13
D: NA
J: TRBJ2-7
DNA: TGCAGTGCTAGCGGGACAAGATCCTACGAGCAGTACTTC
CDR3: CSASGTRSYEQYF

V: TRBV10-3
size: many
length: 13
D: NA
J: TRBJ1-1
DNA: TGTGCCATCAGTGATCGGGAGAACACTGAAGCTTTCTTT
CDR3: CAISDRENTEAFF

V: TRBV19
size: few
length: 14
D: TRBD1
J: TRBJ1-1
DNA: TGTGCCAGTAGGCTCCGGGACAGGGCCACTGAAGCTTTCTTT
CDR3: CASRLRDRATEAFF

V: TRBV3-1
size: many
length: 17
D: NA
J: TRBJ1-2
DNA: TGTGCCAGCAGCGCGCGGAGTGAGTTCGGGGGCACGTATGGCTACACCTTC
CDR3: CASSARSEFGGTYGYTF

V: TRBV19
size: NA
length: 14
D: NA
J: TRBJ2-7
DNA: TGTGCCAGTAGTGCCTTGGGACGGATCTACGAGCAGTACTTC
CDR3: CASSALGRIYEQYF

V: TRBV28
size: NA
length: 14
D: NA
J: TRBJ1-2
DNA: TGTGCCAGCAGTTTGATTCTTACAGGGTACGGCTACACCTTC
CDR3: CASSLILTGYGYTF

V: TRBV20-1
size: few
length: 16
D: TRBD1
J: TRBJ1-2
DNA: TGCAGTGCTAGACCTAAGGGACAGAGATATAACTATGGCTACACCTTC
CDR3: CSARPKGQRYNYGYTF

V: TRBV11-2
size: many
length: 16
D: NA
J: TRBJ2-7
DNA: TGTGCCAGCAGCTTAGGATCAGGAGGGGGTCGCTACGAGCAGTACTTC
CDR3: CASSLGSGGGRYEQYF

V: TRBV4-3
size: once
length: 18
D: TRBD2
J: TRBJ2-1
DNA: TGCGCCAGCAGCCAAGAGCGGGCGGGACTAGCAAACTACAATGAGCAGTTCTTC
CDR3: CASSQERAGLANYNEQFF

V: TRBV24-1
size: NA
length: 15
D: NA
J: TRBJ2-3
DNA: TGTGCCACCAGTGATCCAGGGAAGGGCACAGATACGCAGTATTTT
CDR3: CATSDPGKGTDTQYF

V: TRBV20-1
size: NA
length: 16
D: TRBD2
J: TRBJ2-1
DNA: TGCAGTGCTAGAGATCCCAGCGGGAGTCATCTCAATGAGCAGTTCTTC
CDR3: CSARDPSGSHLNEQFF